The 27 T cell receptor beta chains below come from one sample, sequenced in a study of graft-versus-host responses after intestinal transplantation. The protocol was immunoSEQ multiplex PCR, while the TCRdb copy is restricted to in-frame clones and leaves out a portion. The sample has about 71,000 clones, 90% seen once. These receptors' targets are unknown. Source: unstimulated CD8+ T cells sorted from spleen or lymph node cells, taken before intestinal transplant. All receptors derive from a human donor who received an intestinal transplant.

The chain recombines TRBV4-2 with TRBJ2-7; 10 bases agree with TRBD2. Germline V CDR1 and CDR2: LGHNA, YNFKEQ. The CDR3 has 19 residues. Germline trimming cut 1 base from V and 4 bases from J; bases unmatched to any gene: 16. The CDR3 region has the DNA TGTGCCAGCAGCCAAGCCGACCCGACTCGGTCTAGCGGGGGTTACGAGCAGTACTTC. It translates to CASSQADPTRSSGGYEQYF.

The rearrangement joins TRBV19 to TRBJ2-3, with D possibly TRBD1 on 6 matching bases. The CDR3 length is 14 residues. Germline CDR1 reads LNHDA; CDR2 reads SQIVND (reference sequence). The V and J ends lost 6 bases and 4 bases respectively, with 14 bases between them. In DNA, the CDR3 is TGTGCCAGTAGCAAGGGGGTGAATCCAGATACGCAGTATTTT. It is translated as CASSKGVNPDTQYF.

The J gene is TRBJ1-6, the V gene TRBV27; no clear D. The length of the CDR3 is 15 residues. The V and J ends lost 6 bases and 0 bases respectively, with 9 bases between them. The germline V gene encodes CDR1 MNHEY and CDR2 SMNVEV (reference sequence). CDR3 residues: CASSQDSSYNSPLHF. The CDR3 nucleotides are TGTGCCAGCAGCCAAGATAGCTCCTATAATTCACCCCTCCACTTT.

The V gene is TRBV7-8, the J gene TRBJ1-5; D is unclear. This CDR3 spans 12 amino acids. Germline V gene lookup returns CDR1 SGHVS and CDR2 FQNEAQ. Trimming removed 2 bases from V and 7 bases from J, with 6 bases in between. The CDR3: CASSLMSQPQHF. In DNA form, the CDR3 reads TGTGCCAGCAGCTTAATGTCACAGCCCCAGCATTTT.

V gene TRBV6-1 combines with J gene TRBJ1-1; D unclear. The CDR3 extends over 12 amino acids. CDR1 MNHNS and CDR2 SASEGT come from the germline V gene. V was trimmed by 7 bases and J by 7 bases, leaving 13 bases between them. CDR3 in amino acids: CASIPGDLEAFF. The CDR3 region has the DNA TGTGCCAGCATCCCGGGAGACCTTGAAGCTTTCTTT.

A word on this clone: The junction shows a germline mismatch at one end, possibly a read error. The chain is built from TRBV7-3 and TRBJ2-5; D may be TRBD2 (5 bases). The CDR3 sequence is 14 residues long. CDR1 and CDR2 from the germline V gene are SGHTA and FQGTGA. The CDR3 loop reads CASSPAGLGETRYF. CDR3 DNA: TGTGCCAGCAGCCCCGCGGGTTTGGGAGAGACCCGGTACTTC.

The rearrangement uses TRBV9 and TRBJ2-2, with 9 positions matching TRBD2. This CDR3 comprises 17 residues. Germline CDR1 is SGDLS and CDR2 is YYNGEE. The junction had 8 bases not matched to a gene; V was cut back by 3 bases and J by 2 bases. The CDR3 spells CASSAGSGGTNTGELFF. The CDR3 DNA reads as TGTGCCAGCAGCGCCGGGAGCGGGGGGACAAACACCGGGGAGCTGTTTTTT.

The chain is built from TRBV5-6 and TRBJ2-7; 7 bases align to TRBD2. The CDR3 has 14 residues. Germline V gene data show CDR1 as SGHDT and CDR2 as YYEEEE. With V trimmed by 4 bases and J by 2 bases, 6 bases remained unmatched. As DNA, the CDR3 is TGTGCCAGCAGCCTAGCGGACGGACCCTACGAGCAGTACTTC. It translates to CASSLADGPYEQYF. Full variable domain (outside the CDR3, taken from reference TRBV5-6 and TRBJ2-7): DAGVTQSPTHLIKTRGQQVTLRCSPKSGHDTVSWYQQALGQGPQFIFQYYEEEERQRGNFPDRFSGHQFPNYSSELNVNALLLGDSALYLCASSLADGPYEQYFGPGTRLTVT.

Only a few counts were recorded for this clone. The chain recombines TRBV11-2 with TRBJ2-7; D ambiguous. CDR1 SGHAT and CDR2 FQNNGV come from the germline V gene. V was clipped by 3 bases and J by 1 base, with 7 bases between them. The CDR3 has 13 residues. The CDR3 nucleotides are TGTGCCAGCAGCTTCCCCGGGTCCTACGAGCAGTACTTC. This gives the protein CASSFPGSYEQYF.

This clone was picked up a small number of times. The chain has TRBV27 and TRBJ2-7, with D maybe TRBD2 (6 bases). The CDR3 has 11 residues. V lost 8 bases, J lost 9 bases, and 14 bases lay in between. From germline, CDR1 is MNHEY and CDR2 SMNVEV (reference sequence). The CDR3 region has the DNA TGTGCCAGCGCCAACCAGGAGGGGCAGTACTTC. This sequence encodes CASANQEGQYF.

This clone appeared a few times. V usage is TRBV6-1 and J usage is TRBJ2-7; perhaps TRBD1 as D (6 bases). Germline V gives CDR1 MNHNS, CDR2 SASEGT. Trimming left V 3 bases short and J 7 bases short, with 19 bases between. The CDR3 covers 15 residues. CDR3 residues: CASSERVQGSGEQYF. Here the CDR3 DNA reads TGTGCCAGCAGTGAGAGGGTGCAGGGGAGTGGGGAGCAGTACTTC.

The J gene is TRBJ2-3, the V gene TRBV4-1, with D tentatively TRBD2 (6 bases). The CDR3 spans 16 residues. V lost 0 bases and J lost 0, with 10 bases in between. CDR1 MGHRA and CDR2 YSYEKL come from the germline V gene. CDR3 residues: CASSQDSGSSTDTQYF. In nucleotides, the CDR3 is TGCGCCAGCAGCCAAGACAGCGGGTCTAGCACAGATACGCAGTATTTT.

This sequence joins TRBV4-1 and TRBJ2-2; 9 nucleotides match TRBD2. The V and J ends lost 3 bases and 4 bases, in that order; junction bases with no gene match: 18. CDR1 and CDR2 from the germline V gene are MGHRA and YSYEKL. CDR3 length equals 20 residues. Written as DNA, the CDR3 is TGCGCCAGCAGCCACCCACGATTTCTGGCGGGGGGGCCTAGCACCGGGGAGCTGTTTTTT. It specifies CASSHPRFLAGGPSTGELFF.

This clone was counted a single time. The rearrangement uses TRBV10-3 and TRBJ2-2; 7 bases agree with TRBD1. Germline trimming cut 8 bases from V and 6 bases from J; bases unmatched to any gene: 6. Germline V lookup: CDR1 ENHRY, CDR2 SYGVKD. The CDR3 is 13 residues long. The DNA for the CDR3 is TGTGCCATCGGGGAGACAGGGTCCGGGGAGCTGTTTTTT. Amino acids: CAIGETGSGELFF.

This clone came up once. The chain couples TRBV18 to TRBJ1-2, with 12 positions matching TRBD1. Per germline, CDR1 KGHSH and CDR2 LQKENI. The CDR3 is 15 residues long. The trim removed 4 bases at V and 7 bases at J, leaving 7 bases unmatched. CDR3 loop: CASSLPGQGALGYTF. The CDR3 region has the DNA TGTGCCAGCTCACTGCCGGGACAGGGGGCGCTTGGCTACACCTTC.

The gene calls are TRBV6-5 and TRBJ2-1; TRBD2 aligns across 8 bases. Germline CDR1 and CDR2: MNHEY and SVGAGI. The CDR3 covers 14 residues. V gave up 0 bases and J gave up 7 bases; unmatched junction bases: 2. CDR3 nucleotide sequence: TGTGCCAGCAGTTACTCTCGGGGGGGAAATGAGCAGTTCTTC. This encodes CASSYSRGGNEQFF.

V and J are TRBV10-3 and TRBJ1-2; a weak D match, TRBD1 (6 bases). The CDR3 is 20 residues long. V lost 8 bases, J lost 7 bases, and 38 bases lay in between. CDR1 ENHRY and CDR2 SYGVKD come from the germline V gene. CDR3 sequence (DNA): TGTGCCATCGGTGGGGGCAATCCCCGTCCATTTATCTCCCCGGAGGGTGGCTACACCTTC. This sequence encodes CAIGGGNPRPFISPEGGYTF.

This rearrangement joins TRBV11-2 to TRBJ2-6; TRBD2 might be the D (5 bases). Trimming left V 5 bases short and J 4 bases short, with 6 bases between. Per the germline V gene, CDR1 is SGHAT and CDR2 is FQNNGV. The CDR3 length is 13 residues. This CDR3 is CASSPGGANVLTF. CDR3 nucleotides: TGTGCCAGCAGCCCGGGAGGGGCCAACGTCCTGACTTTC.

V is TRBV7-9 and J is TRBJ2-1, with TRBD2 matching over 7 bases. The germline V gene has CDR1 SEHNR and CDR2 FQNEAQ (reference sequence). With V trimmed by 7 bases and J by 7 bases, 7 bases remained unmatched. CDR3 size: 13 residues. CDR3 sequence reads: CASNAWEGNEQFF. CDR3 coding DNA: TGTGCCAGCAACGCTTGGGAGGGAAATGAGCAGTTCTTC.

The V and J genes are TRBV4-2 and TRBJ2-5, with D perhaps matching TRBD2 (7 bases). Germline V gene lookup returns CDR1 LGHNA and CDR2 YNFKEQ. This CDR3 spans 17 amino acids. V lost 4 bases, J lost 3 bases, and 21 bases lay in between. The CDR3 sequence: CASSPRGGGGGKETQYF. The DNA for the CDR3 is TGTGCCAGCAGCCCGAGGGGTGGGGGCGGGGGAAAAGAGACCCAGTACTTC.

The rearrangement joins TRBV4-1 to TRBJ1-4, with D tentatively TRBD1 (5 bases). There are 13 residues in the CDR3. The V gene's germline CDR1 is MGHRA and CDR2 YSYEKL. Trimming left V 0 bases short and J 16 bases short, with 15 bases between. The CDR3 region has the DNA TGCGCCAGCAGCCAAGATCCCTCAGGGAAGAGGTTTTTT. It translates to CASSQDPSGKRFF.

This sequence joins TRBV11-1 and TRBJ2-5; TRBD2 might be the D (7 bases). Germline lookup yields CDR1 SGHAT and CDR2 FQDESV (reference sequence). V was trimmed by 3 bases and J by 1 base, leaving 12 bases between them. CDR3 length: 15 amino acids. The CDR3 DNA follows: TGTGCCAGCAGCTTGATTGGGGGGGCCCAAGAGACCCAGTACTTC. Amino acid sequence: CASSLIGGAQETQYF.

There are a few counts of this clone. The chain joins TRBV2 to TRBJ1-2; D call uncertain. This CDR3 region has 13 residues. V lost 0 bases to trimming and J lost 4 bases, with 6 bases between them. Germline-derived CDR1 and CDR2 are SNHLY and FYNNEI. CDR3 protein: CASSEAPVYGYTF. CDR3 coding DNA: TGTGCCAGCAGTGAAGCCCCAGTCTATGGCTACACCTTC.

V usage is TRBV20-1 and J usage is TRBJ1-1, with D perhaps TRBD1 (5 bases). The CDR3 loop spans 10 amino acids. CDR1 is DFQATT and CDR2 is SNEGSKA in the germline V gene (reference sequence). Trimming removed 4 bases at V and 11 bases at J, with 11 bases between. CDR3 residues: CSAIQGWAFF. The DNA of the CDR3 is TGCAGTGCTATTCAGGGATGGGCTTTCTTT.

The CDR3 spells CASSLGLGGNTIYF. Written as DNA, the CDR3 is TGTGCCAGCAGCCTCGGTCTTGGTGGAAACACCATATATTTT. The chain links TRBV7-2 to TRBJ1-3; the D is unclear. CDR3 length: 14 amino acids. Germline CDR1 SGHTA, CDR2 FQGNSA. V lost 5 bases, J lost 3 bases, and 11 bases lay in between.

The chain is built from TRBV5-8 and TRBJ2-2; tentatively, D is TRBD1 (5 bases). The CDR3 extends over 15 amino acids. CDR1 and CDR2 (germline): SGHTS, YDEGEE. The V gene lost 1 base and the J gene lost 0 bases, with 7 bases spanning the gap. Here the CDR3 DNA reads TGTGCCAGCAGCTTGACAGGCCCGAACACCGGGGAGCTGTTTTTT. This encodes CASSLTGPNTGELFF.

The rearrangement links TRBV13 to TRBJ2-7; 7 nucleotides line up with TRBD2. The CDR3 loop spans 15 amino acids. Germline V CDR1 and CDR2: PRHDT, FYEKMQ (reference sequence). With 4 bases clipped from V and 2 bases from J, the junction kept 8 bases outside the gene matches. The CDR3 is CASSWGGTGTYEQYF. The CDR3 coding sequence is TGTGCCAGCAGCTGGGGGGGGACTGGAACCTACGAGCAGTACTTC.